This entry is about one T cell receptor (beta chain). The antigen it recognizes is unknown. Base qualities were left out, and no much larger clone turns up one base away. Library construction relied on 5' RACE. Sequencing took place on an Illumina HiSeq 2000. A universal primer binding site was added through template switching, and the final cDNA carried a unique molecular identifier so that TCR cDNA molecules could be counted accurately. Specific primers in the conserved constant-segment region were used to synthesize first-strand cDNA for the TCR alpha and beta chains. Each cDNA library was double barcoded, with a SMART-Mk sample barcode plus Illumina barcodes, to control for contamination. TruSeq adapter sequences along with Illumina sample barcodes were introduced in two successive PCR steps. The TCR alpha and beta cDNA libraries were sequenced on the Illumina HiSeq platform using custom primers. Under the source paper's analysis protocol: MiGEC processed the raw reads to extract unique molecular identifiers, while MiXCR was used to determine the CDR3 positions. Recombination models were inferred per individual with the repgenHMM and IGoR tools using an EM algorithm. The analysis of shared clonotypes was done with the tcR package in R, with sharing normalized by the product of cloneset sizes. To study raw recombination free of thymic and clonal selection effects, out-of-frame nonproductive sequences were analyzed. Using fastp at Q25 and MiXCR, TCRdb reprocessed the public reads and kept productive beta chains. Entries are consolidated by CDR3 protein sequence, retaining the most common genes and DNA. Here the V and J calls rest on TCRdb's processing, not on the authors' analysis. The sample has just over 450,000 distinct CDR3 sequences on record, over 12% of them singletons. In total, the top ten clones hold approximately 0.52% of the sample.

Only healthy Caucasian donors were included. Three pairs of female monozygotic twins, all aged roughly 18 to 29 years, made up the twin cohort. CD4+ and CD8+ T cell populations were isolated with positive isolation kits from Invitrogen. This sample was taken from a study of identical twins (dated by TCRdb to about 2016). Regarding the research as a whole: The study deep-sequenced TCR alpha and beta repertoires from monozygotic twins, unrelated adults of various ages and cord blood to test whether fetal clonotypes persist. Replicate twin experiments were performed at different times using different library preparation protocols to rule out contamination. The paper as a whole reports these results and caveats: In monozygotic twins, recombination models systematically underestimated out-of-frame TCR alpha sharing, but the models matched the sharing seen between unrelated individuals. Fewer insertions were carried by abundant cord blood beta clonotypes, a similar but weaker trend appeared in young adult naive repertoires, and no such trend appeared in memory repertoires. Conclusions relied on cross-sectional statistical analysis, since the same donors could not be followed over many years. Out-of-frame TCR alpha sequences shared between twins showed an excess of low generation-probability sequences compared with coincidental sharing between unrelated individuals. Invariant T cells such as MAIT and iNKT could partly confound zero-insertion analyses, although diverse VJ usage argued against such confounding for most clonotypes. The excess sharing between twins in beta out-of-frame sequences was weaker because fewer shared sequences reduced the signal-to-noise ratio.

These same records also appear under a second study, on yellow fever vaccine responses in identical twins. Taken from the second paper: According to the authors, in identical twins the way T cells responded to vaccination appeared partly convergent and partly personalized. The study precisely tracked vaccine-responding T cell clones in identical twins.

The receptor was derived from a woman aged 18-35 years in good health. The specimen was CD4+ T cells sorted from blood.

At the DNA level, the sequence is TGTGCCAGCAGTAACCTACGGGTGCGAGCGGGGGGGCTGGCCAAAAACATTCAGTACTTC. This encodes CASSNLRVRAGGLAKNIQYF. Rearrangement joined TRBV5-6 to TRBJ2-4; TRBD2 fits 10 bases in the junction. The CDR3 starts with the cysteine, ends with the phenylalanine, and has 20 residues. Of the read, only the CDR3 DNA is kept; its 60 bases are in frame from base 1. Compared with germline, V lacks 5 bases and J lacks 1 base; bases without a gene match: 18. Reading the germline V gene gives CDR1 SGHDT and CDR2 YYEEEE.